Each of the 28 T cell receptor beta chains below was sequenced from the same sample in a study of blood T cell repertoires in COVID-19. Clones were sequenced by immunoSEQ multiplex PCR, and TCRdb holds only the in-frame ones, with some missing. The sample consists of about 410,000 clones, just over 85% of them appearing once. Sequenced material: peripheral blood. The source of these receptors is a woman aged 25 to 39 with active or convalescent COVID-19.

The chain recombines TRBV12-5 with TRBJ2-5; D is possibly TRBD1 (5 bases). The CDR3 runs 12 residues. Per germline, CDR1 LGHNT and CDR2 FRNRAP. The ends were cut back, 8 bases at V and 5 bases at J, with 12 bases in the middle. CDR3 amino acids: CASMVAGETQYF. The DNA for the CDR3 is TGTGCTAGTATGGTAGCAGGGGAGACCCAGTACTTC.

The chain combines TRBV29-1 with TRBJ2-3; the D is unclear. CDR3 length: 13 residues. V was cut by 4 bases and J by 6 bases, with 14 bases left in between. From germline, CDR1 is SQVTM and CDR2 ANQGSEA. The CDR3, as DNA: TGCAGCGTTGTCCCCCCGTCTAGGGATACGCAGTATTTT. Translated, it gives CSVVPPSRDTQYF.

The V and J genes are TRBV5-6 and TRBJ2-7, with 9 bases aligning to TRBD1. This CDR3 contains 15 residues. V lost 3 bases to trimming and J lost 6 bases; unmatched junction nucleotides: 10. Germline V lookup: CDR1 SGHDT, CDR2 YYEEEE. The CDR3 sequence is CASSYRDRDTSEQYF. In DNA form, the CDR3 reads TGTGCCAGCAGCTACCGGGACAGGGATACTAGCGAGCAGTACTTC.

The chain is built from TRBV19 and TRBJ2-1, with D tentatively TRBD2 (6 bases). The CDR3 has 19 amino acids. Germline-derived CDR1 and CDR2 are LNHDA and SQIVND (reference sequence). V lost 0 bases to trimming and J lost 3 bases, with 21 bases between them. The CDR3 DNA is TGTGCCAGTAGTATAGATTCACCGGGCTGGGTGGGGGGCTACAATGAGCAGTTCTTC. It encodes CASSIDSPGWVGGYNEQFF.

V gene TRBV27 combines with J gene TRBJ1-6; 7 bases are shared with TRBD1. The CDR3 consists of 16 residues. Germline V CDR1 and CDR2: MNHEY, SMNVEV (reference sequence). V shed 4 bases, J shed 2 bases, and the junction held 5 bases outside the gene matches. This CDR3 is CASSSATGPYNSPLHF. Written as DNA, the CDR3 is TGTGCCAGCAGTTCAGCGACAGGGCCCTATAATTCACCCCTCCACTTT.

V usage is TRBV9 and J usage is TRBJ2-2; tentatively, D is TRBD2 (5 bases). CDR1 and CDR2 (germline): SGDLS, YYNGEE. The CDR3 runs 14 residues. The V end was cut by 2 bases, the J end by 6 bases, with 11 bases between. The CDR3 DNA follows: TGTGCCAGCAGCGTGGAAGCCGGGGCCGGGGAGCTGTTTTTT. It translates to CASSVEAGAGELFF.

The chain is built from TRBV19 and TRBJ1-5, with D hard to call. The CDR3 runs 16 residues. The germline gives CDR1 LNHDA, CDR2 SQIVND (reference sequence). V was shortened by 5 bases and J by 4 bases, with 18 bases between the two germline ends. In nucleotides, the CDR3 is TGTGCCAGTAGTGGGGAGGGCAGTGGAGGGAATCAGCCCCAGCATTTT. It specifies CASSGEGSGGNQPQHF.

The J gene is TRBJ2-6, the V gene TRBV19, with TRBD2 as a possible D gene (6 bases). Per the germline V gene, CDR1 is LNHDA and CDR2 is SQIVND (reference sequence). Trimming shortened V by 3 bases and J by 0 bases, and 12 bases separated the two germline ends. CDR3 size: 17 residues. CDR3 in amino acids: CASSIGLARSGANVLTF. In nucleotides, the CDR3 is TGTGCCAGTAGTATTGGGCTAGCGCGCTCTGGGGCCAACGTCCTGACTTTC. The whole variable domain, remainder taken from reference TRBV19 and TRBJ2-6, is DGGITQSPKYLFRKEGQNVTLSCEQNLNHDAMYWYRQDPGQGLRLIYYSQIVNDFQKGDIAEGYSVSREKKESFPLTVTSAQKNPTAFYLCASSIGLARSGANVLTFGAGSRLTVL.

This clone was seen a single time. V is TRBV7-2 and J is TRBJ2-7, with 11 bases lining up with TRBD1. CDR3 length: 15 residues. Losses at the gene ends were 3 bases for V and 2 bases for J; bases not matched to a gene: 3. The germline V gene has CDR1 SGHTA and CDR2 FQGNSA. The CDR3 coding sequence is TGTGCCAGCAGCTTTGGACAGGGGGCAGCCTACGAGCAGTACTTC. Its protein is CASSFGQGAAYEQYF.

In its sample, this clone was seen once. The chain recombines TRBV10-2 with TRBJ1-2; no definite D call. This CDR3 comprises 13 residues. Germline values: CDR1 WSHSY, CDR2 SAAADI. V lost 2 bases, J lost 2 bases, and 6 bases lay in between. CDR3 region: CASSEIGNYGYTF. CDR3 sequence (DNA): TGCGCCAGCAGTGAGATCGGGAACTATGGCTACACCTTC.

The rearrangement links TRBV4-1 to TRBJ2-2; 10 bases map to TRBD2. V lost 10 bases, J lost 7 bases, and 9 bases stayed unmatched. This CDR3 is 14 amino acids long. Per the germline V gene, CDR1 is MGHRA and CDR2 is YSYEKL. The CDR3 sequence is CATQRTSGNGELFF. DNA of the CDR3: TGCGCCACCCAGAGGACTAGCGGTAACGGGGAGCTGTTTTTT.

The chain combines TRBV19 with TRBJ1-1, with 7 bases lining up with TRBD1. The CDR3 runs 12 residues. CDR1 and CDR2 (germline): LNHDA, SQIVND (reference sequence). J was trimmed by 8 bases and V by 7 bases; bases with no gene match: 7. DNA for the CDR3: TGTGCCAGTACTAGACAGGGTCTCGAAGCTTTCTTT. Amino acids: CASTRQGLEAFF. Combining the CDR3 with reference TRBV19 and TRBJ1-1 gives the whole variable domain DGGITQSPKYLFRKEGQNVTLSCEQNLNHDAMYWYRQDPGQGLRLIYYSQIVNDFQKGDIAEGYSVSREKKESFPLTVTSAQKNPTAFYLCASTRQGLEAFFGQGTRLTVV.

The chain employs TRBV5-6 and TRBJ2-7, with 10 bases fitting TRBD1. Germline trimming cut 4 bases from V and 4 bases from J; bases unmatched to any gene: 8. CDR1 and CDR2 (germline): SGHDT, YYEEEE. The CDR3 length is 15 residues. The CDR3 protein is CASSSRDRGFYEQYF. The CDR3, as DNA: TGTGCCAGCAGCAGCCGGGACAGGGGTTTTTACGAGCAGTACTTC.

The chain combines TRBV3-1 (or the pseudogene TRBV3-2) with TRBJ1-5; TRBD1 agrees at 9 bases. The germline V gene has CDR1 LGHDT and CDR2 YNNKEL (reference sequence). This CDR3 spans 16 amino acids. The trim removed 1 base at V and 0 bases at J, leaving 1 base unmatched. CDR3 region: CASSQGTGDSNQPQHF. The CDR3 DNA reads as TGTGCCAGCAGCCAAGGGACAGGGGATAGCAATCAGCCCCAGCATTTT.

This rearrangement joins TRBV5-1 to TRBJ1-1, with no clear D. The CDR3 is made up of 13 amino acids. From germline, CDR1 is SGHRS and CDR2 YFSETQ. V shed 4 bases and J shed 4 bases, with 11 bases lying between them. CDR3 bases: TGCGCCAGCAGCCTGTTGGAGGCCACTGAAGCTTTCTTT. Its protein is CASSLLEATEAFF.

This rearrangement joins TRBV2 to TRBJ1-1, with D unclear. The CDR3 is made up of 12 amino acids. Trimming shortened V by 4 bases and J by 4 bases, and 7 bases separated the two germline ends. Germline lookup yields CDR1 SNHLY and CDR2 FYNNEI. Here the CDR3 reads CASSVFSTEAFF. In DNA, the CDR3 is TGTGCCAGCAGTGTATTCAGCACTGAAGCTTTCTTT. Full variable domain (rest looked up from reference TRBV2 and TRBJ1-1): EPEVTQTPSHQVTQMGQEVILRCVPISNHLYFYWYRQILGQKVEFLVSFYNNEISEKSEIFDDQFSVERPDGSNFTLKIRSTKLEDSAMYFCASSVFSTEAFFGQGTRLTVV.

In the case of this clone: At the DNA level, this CDR3 is encoded by other sequences in the same sample as well. The chain uses TRBV27 and TRBJ1-2, with a tentative D call TRBD1 (5 bases). Deletions cut 3 bases from V and 4 bases from J, with 9 bases between. The CDR3 is made up of 13 amino acids. The germline gives CDR1 MNHEY, CDR2 SMNVEV (reference sequence). The CDR3 DNA sequence: TGTGCCAGCAGTTTGGGGGGAGCCTATGGCTACACCTTC. This gives the protein CASSLGGAYGYTF.

CDR3: CASSTATGVNTEAFF. The CDR3 nucleotides are TGTGCCAGTAGTACCGCGACAGGGGTGAACACTGAAGCTTTCTTT. This chain links TRBV19 with TRBJ1-1, with 8 bases matching TRBD1. Germline CDR1 reads LNHDA; CDR2 reads SQIVND (reference sequence). The CDR3 loop spans 15 amino acids. V shed 4 bases, J shed 0 bases, and the junction held 4 bases outside the gene matches.

This chain links TRBV7-7 with TRBJ2-7; TRBD2 is a possible D gene (6 bases). Germline V CDR1 and CDR2: SSHAT, FNYEAQ (reference sequence). CDR3 length: 15 amino acids. Trimming stripped 5 bases from V and 5 bases from J, with 19 bases between. The CDR3 reads CASSLSGGAEDEQYF. The CDR3 region has the DNA TGTGCCAGCAGCCTCTCCGGGGGAGCGGAAGACGAGCAGTACTTC.

The chain has TRBV29-1 and TRBJ2-3, with 11 positions matching TRBD1. Germline V gene data show CDR1 as SQVTM and CDR2 as ANQGSEA. CDR3 length: 15 amino acids. V lost 2 bases, J lost 6 bases, and 7 bases stayed unmatched. CDR3 DNA sequence: TGCAGCGTTGAACCCCGGACAGGGGGCTCGGATACGCAGTATTTT. Translated, it gives CSVEPRTGGSDTQYF.

The chain is built from TRBV6-6 and TRBJ2-7; TRBD2 agrees at 9 bases. Germline lookup yields CDR1 MNHNY and CDR2 SVGAGI (reference sequence). The ends lost 6 bases at V and 0 bases at J; junction bases unmatched: 6. This CDR3 is built from 15 residues. CDR3 loop: CASSRTSESSYEQYF. The CDR3 DNA sequence: TGTGCCAGCAGCCGGACTAGCGAGAGCTCCTACGAGCAGTACTTC.

The chain uses TRBV15 and TRBJ1-6; D is uncertain. The germline gives CDR1 LNHNV, CDR2 YYDKDF (reference sequence). The CDR3 runs to 17 residues. Trimming took 1 base from V and 7 from J, leaving 17 bases between them. The CDR3 region has the DNA TGTGCCACCAGCAGAGCCGCCATTCGGGGTGGCAATTCACCCCTCCACTTT. The encoded protein is CATSRAAIRGGNSPLHF. Drawing the rest from reference TRBV15 and TRBJ1-6, the complete variable domain is DAMVIQNPRYQVTQFGKPVTLSCSQTLNHNVMYWYQQKSSQAPKLLFHYYDKDFNNEADTPDNFQSRRPNTSFCFLDIRSPGLGDTAMYLCATSRAAIRGGNSPLHFGNGTRLTVT.

The chain has TRBV5-6 and TRBJ2-1, with 7 bases lining up with TRBD1. Germline V lookup: CDR1 SGHDT, CDR2 YYEEEE. The CDR3 runs to 18 residues. V was pared by 4 bases and J by 4 bases, with 17 bases of the junction left unmatched. The DNA of the CDR3 is TGTGCCAGCAGCATTGGGGCGCAGAGACAGGGCCTTTACAATGAGCAGTTCTTC. It encodes CASSIGAQRQGLYNEQFF. The variable domain in full, completed from reference TRBV5-6 and TRBJ2-1, reads DAGVTQSPTHLIKTRGQQVTLRCSPKSGHDTVSWYQQALGQGPQFIFQYYEEEERQRGNFPDRFSGHQFPNYSSELNVNALLLGDSALYLCASSIGAQRQGLYNEQFFGPGTRLTVL.

The rearrangement uses TRBV4-1 and TRBJ2-1, with D perhaps matching TRBD1 (5 bases). The CDR3 has 17 residues. CDR1 is MGHRA and CDR2 is YSYEKL in the germline V gene. Trimming pared 3 bases from V and 0 bases from J, leaving 15 bases between. CDR3 loop: CASSQEGRDSSYNEQFF. The CDR3 coding sequence is TGCGCCAGCAGCCAGGAAGGCAGGGATAGCTCCTACAATGAGCAGTTCTTC.

V usage is TRBV4-1 and J usage is TRBJ1-1; D may be TRBD1 (6 bases). The germline V gene has CDR1 MGHRA and CDR2 YSYEKL. V lost 5 bases to trimming and J lost 4 bases, with 11 bases between them. The CDR3 consists of 13 residues. The CDR3 reads CASSNTGITEAFF. CDR3 in DNA: TGCGCCAGCAGCAACACAGGGATCACTGAAGCTTTCTTT.

This clone occurred once. The chain combines TRBV6-5 with TRBJ1-6; no clear D gene. CDR1 is MNHEY, CDR2 SVGAGI, per germline. The CDR3 is made up of 13 amino acids. V was clipped by 5 bases and J by 8 bases, with 10 bases between them. This CDR3 is CASSRVRDSPLHF. CDR3 nucleotide sequence: TGTGCCAGCAGTCGGGTCCGGGATTCACCCCTCCACTTT.

The V call is TRBV10-3, the J call TRBJ1-2; 8 positions match TRBD1. With 6 bases clipped from V and 4 bases from J, the junction kept 10 bases outside the gene matches. This CDR3 contains 15 residues. Germline lookup yields CDR1 ENHRY and CDR2 SYGVKD. CDR3 in amino acids: CAIRWTGREVYGYTF. CDR3 nucleotide sequence: TGTGCCATCAGATGGACAGGGAGGGAGGTCTATGGCTACACCTTC.

The chain uses TRBV3-1 (or the pseudogene TRBV3-2) and TRBJ2-7, with 10 positions matching TRBD2. The CDR3 covers 18 residues. The V segment lost 4 bases and the J segment 5 bases; nucleotides outside the gene matches: 17. Germline CDR1 is LGHDT and CDR2 is YNNKEL (reference sequence). The CDR3 here is CASSPGMLVSGGNNEQYF. CDR3 bases: TGTGCCAGCAGCCCTGGGATGTTAGTTAGCGGGGGGAACAACGAGCAGTACTTC.